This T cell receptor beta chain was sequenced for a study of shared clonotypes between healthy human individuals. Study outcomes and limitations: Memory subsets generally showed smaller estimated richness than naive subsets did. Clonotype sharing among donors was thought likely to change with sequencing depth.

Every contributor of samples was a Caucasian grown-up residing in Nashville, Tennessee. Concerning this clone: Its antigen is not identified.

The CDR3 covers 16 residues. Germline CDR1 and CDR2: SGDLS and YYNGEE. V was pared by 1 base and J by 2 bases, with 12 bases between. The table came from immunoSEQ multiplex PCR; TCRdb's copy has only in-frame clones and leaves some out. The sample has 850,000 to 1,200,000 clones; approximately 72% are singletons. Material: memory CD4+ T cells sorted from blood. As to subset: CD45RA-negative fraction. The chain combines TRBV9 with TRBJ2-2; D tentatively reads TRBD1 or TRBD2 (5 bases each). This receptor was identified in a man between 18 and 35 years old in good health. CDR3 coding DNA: TGTGCCAGCAGCGTACTGGGGGAAGGCAACACCGGGGAGCTGTTTTTT. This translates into CASSVLGEGNTGELFF.